A selection of T cell receptor beta chains follows, all from one sample in a study of T cell repertoires in aging, cancer and after chemotherapy. Each CDR3 protein gets one entry after TCRdb re-called the multiplex PCR reads with MiXCR. The table has several thousand distinct CDR3 sequences, under 35% seen once. Sequencing used blood. These receptors were obtained from a human donor with a blood cancer. Both conserved end residues are part of each CDR3. Fields, in order: J gene, V gene, clone size, D gene, CDR3 protein, CDR3 DNA. D genes are given only for firm matches. Clone size appears in some rows only: once, few, many, or a class for an expanded clone.

>TRBJ1-5|TRBV27|few|-
CASSYARADQPQHF
TGTGCCAGCAGTTATGCGAGGGCGGATCAGCCCCAGCATTTT
>TRBJ1-4|TRBV11-1|-|TRBD1
CASSRTTGANEKLFF
TGTGCCAGCAGCAGGACGACAGGGGCCAATGAAAAACTGTTTTTT
>TRBJ1-2|TRBV10-3|medium-sized|-
CAISLGTLNYGYTF
TGTGCCATCAGTTTGGGGACACTAAACTATGGCTACACCTTC
>TRBJ1-2|TRBV18|-|-
CASSPLRGPFYGYTF
TGTGCCAGCTCACCACTCAGGGGCCCGTTCTATGGCTACACCTTC
>TRBJ2-1|TRBV18|-|TRBD1
CASSPDRAFEQFF
TGTGCCAGCTCACCCGACAGGGCCTTTGAGCAGTTCTTC
>TRBJ2-2|TRBV7-6|few|TRBD1
CASSLGQGSTGELFF
TGTGCCAGCAGCCTCGGACAGGGGTCCACCGGGGAGCTGTTTTTT
>TRBJ2-2|TRBV6-1|-|TRBD1
CATSDQDRGVGELFF
TGTGCCACCAGTGACCAAGACAGGGGAGTCGGGGAGCTGTTTTTT
>TRBJ2-1|TRBV11-2|few|-
CASSSLGNEQFF
TGTGCCAGCAGCTCCCTGGGGAATGAGCAGTTCTTC
>TRBJ1-1|TRBV27|few|-
CASSAGWNTEAFF
TGTGCCAGCAGTGCAGGGTGGAACACTGAAGCTTTCTTT
>TRBJ2-2|TRBV6-5|medium-sized|-
CASSYEGLALPRGELFF
TGTGCCAGCAGTTACGAGGGTTTGGCCCTGCCAAGGGGGGAGCTGTTTTTT
>TRBJ2-5|TRBV11-3|-|-
CASSLDDGQWETQYF
TGTGCCAGCAGCTTAGATGACGGGCAGTGGGAGACCCAGTACTTC
>TRBJ1-4|TRBV6-5|few|TRBD1
CASSRTGLREKLFF
TGTGCCAGCAGTAGGACAGGGCTGAGAGAAAAACTGTTTTTT
>TRBJ2-2|TRBV19|few|TRBD2
CASSIGLAGGPNTGELFF
TGTGCCAGTAGTATCGGACTAGCGGGAGGGCCGAACACCGGGGAGCTGTTTTTT
>TRBJ2-1|TRBV5-6|-|-
CASTRTDSDEQFF
TGCGCCAGCACTCGCACCGACTCGGATGAGCAGTTCTTC
>TRBJ2-2|TRBV24-1|few|-
CATSDQHVPNTGELFF
TGTGCCACCAGTGACCAACACGTACCGAACACCGGGGAGCTGTTTTTT
>TRBJ2-7|TRBV4-3|-|-
CASSHRDSHPESSYEQYF
TGCGCCAGCAGCCATAGGGACTCCCACCCGGAGAGCTCCTACGAGCAGTACTTC
>TRBJ1-5|TRBV6-1|-|-
CASSDGQNYQPQHF
TGTGCCAGCAGTGACGGACAGAACTATCAGCCCCAGCATTTT
>TRBJ2-5|TRBV7-9|-|-
CASSQGFGGRGETQYF
TGCGCCAGCAGCCAAGGTTTCGGGGGCAGGGGAGAGACCCAGTACTTC
>TRBJ2-2|TRBV19|-|TRBD2
CASTSLGGASWGYTGELFF
TGTGCCAGTACCTCCCTCGGGGGGGCTAGCTGGGGGTACACCGGGGAGCTGTTTTTT
>TRBJ1-2|TRBV20-1|-|-
CSAPASVGYTF
TGCAGTGCTCCTGCATCCGTTGGCTACACCTTC
>TRBJ1-2|TRBV19|few|-
CASSIVAQRNYGYTF
TGTGCCAGTAGTATAGTGGCACAGCGTAACTATGGCTACACCTTC
>TRBJ2-7|TRBV5-4|-|TRBD1
CASSLVRTGRYEQYF
TGTGCCAGCAGCTTGGTTCGGACAGGGAGGTACGAGCAGTACTTC
>TRBJ2-2|TRBV12-3/TRBV12-4|-|-
CASSFPSTRELFF
TGTGCCAGCAGTTTTCCTTCCACCAGGGAGCTGTTTTTT
>TRBJ1-5|TRBV30|-|TRBD1
CAWRGKNRGPPQHF
TGTGCCTGGAGGGGGAAGAACAGGGGACCACCCCAGCATTTT
>TRBJ2-3|TRBV29-1|medium-sized|TRBD2
CSVEAGGGDTQYF
TGCAGCGTTGAAGCGGGAGGCGGGGATACGCAGTATTTT
>TRBJ2-7|TRBV20-1|few|TRBD2
CSARDPSGTYEQYF
TGCAGTGCTAGAGATCCTAGCGGTACCTACGAGCAGTACTTT
>TRBJ2-1|TRBV15|-|TRBD2
CATSRVRGLAGLNEQFF
TGTGCCACCAGCAGAGTGAGGGGACTAGCGGGGTTGAATGAGCAGTTCTTC
>TRBJ2-3|TRBV13|-|TRBD1
CASSPTGGMQDTQYF
TGTGCCAGCAGCCCGACAGGGGGCATGCAAGATACGCAGTATTTT
>TRBJ2-1|TRBV19|medium-sized|TRBD1
CASGDRWNEQFF
TGTGCCAGTGGGGACAGGTGGAATGAGCAGTTCTTC
>TRBJ1-1|TRBV18|-|-
CASSPRRGRQNTEAFF
TGTGCCAGCTCACCACGCCGGGGGCGGCAGAACACTGAAGCTTTCTTT
>TRBJ2-7|TRBV7-6|-|-
CASSPTGNSYEQYF
TGTGCCAGCAGCCCAACCGGGAACTCCTACGAGCAGTACTTC
>TRBJ1-1|TRBV11-3|-|-
CASSSWNNTEAFF
TGTGCCAGCAGCTCCTGGAACAACACTGAAGCTTTCTTT